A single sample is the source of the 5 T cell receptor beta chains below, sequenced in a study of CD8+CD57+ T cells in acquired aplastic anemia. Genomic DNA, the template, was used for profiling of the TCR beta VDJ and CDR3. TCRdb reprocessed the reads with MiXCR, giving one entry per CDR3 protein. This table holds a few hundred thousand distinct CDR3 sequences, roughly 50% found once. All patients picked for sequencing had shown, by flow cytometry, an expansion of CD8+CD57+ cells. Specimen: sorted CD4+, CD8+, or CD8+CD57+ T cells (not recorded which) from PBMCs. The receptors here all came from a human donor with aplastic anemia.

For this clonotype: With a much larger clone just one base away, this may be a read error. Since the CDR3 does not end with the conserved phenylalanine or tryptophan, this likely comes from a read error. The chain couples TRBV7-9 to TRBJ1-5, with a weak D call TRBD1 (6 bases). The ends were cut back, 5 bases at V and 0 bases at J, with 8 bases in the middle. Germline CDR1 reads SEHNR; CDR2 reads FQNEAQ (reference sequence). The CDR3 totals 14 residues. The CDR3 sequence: CASSPRGSNQPQHS. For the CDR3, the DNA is TGTGCCAGCAGCCCCAGGGGTAGCAATCAGCCCCAGCATTCT.

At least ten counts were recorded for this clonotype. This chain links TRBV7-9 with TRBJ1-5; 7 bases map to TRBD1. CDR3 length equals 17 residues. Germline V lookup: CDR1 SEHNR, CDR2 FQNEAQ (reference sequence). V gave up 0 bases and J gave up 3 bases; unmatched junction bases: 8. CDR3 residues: CASSLATGSDNNQPQHF. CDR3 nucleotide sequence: TGTGCCAGCAGCTTAGCGACAGGGAGTGATAACAATCAGCCCCAGCATTTT.

As DNA, the CDR3 is TGCAGCGTCAGACAGGGGGGGGAAGAGCAGTACTTC. This translates into CSVRQGGEEQYF. The chain is built from TRBV29-1 and TRBJ2-7, with TRBD1 identical over 9 bases. The germline V gene has CDR1 SQVTM and CDR2 ANQGSEA. The trim removed 6 bases at V and 7 bases at J, leaving 7 bases unmatched. The CDR3 covers 12 residues.

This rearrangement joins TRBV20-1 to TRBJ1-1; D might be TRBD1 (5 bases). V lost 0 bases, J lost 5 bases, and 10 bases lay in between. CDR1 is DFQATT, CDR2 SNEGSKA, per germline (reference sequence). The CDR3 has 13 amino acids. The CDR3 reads CSARDVGGTEAFF. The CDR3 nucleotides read TGCAGTGCTAGAGATGTTGGGGGGACTGAAGCTTTCTTT.

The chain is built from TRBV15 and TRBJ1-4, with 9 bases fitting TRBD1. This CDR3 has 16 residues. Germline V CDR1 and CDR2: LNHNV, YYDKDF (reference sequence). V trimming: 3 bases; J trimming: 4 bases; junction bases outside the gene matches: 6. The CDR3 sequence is CATSRGQGFDNEKLFF. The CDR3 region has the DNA TGTGCCACCAGCAGGGGACAGGGTTTTGATAATGAAAAACTGTTTTTT.